The sequence of this TCR beta chain was determined in a study of technical replicates of blood from several donors. Measured with immunoSEQ multiplex PCR; TCRdb has only the in-frame clones, and not every one. The table includes some 100,000 clones, under 96% detected once. The CDR3 has 15 amino acids. Germline loops: CDR1 SGHVS, CDR2 FQNEAQ. After removal of 5 bases from V and 8 bases from J, the junction contained 10 bases not matched to a gene. The receptor comes from a human donor in good health. What was sequenced was T cells isolated from PBMCs. The chain couples TRBV7-8 to TRBJ1-2; 11 bases map to TRBD1. DNA of the CDR3: TGTGCCAGCAGCAACGGGGGACAGGGGGTACTCGGCTACACCTTC. The encoded protein is CASSNGGQGVLGYTF.